Reported below is one T cell receptor (beta chain). The antigen it recognizes is unknown. Nothing much larger sits one base from this clone, and base qualities are not available. TCRbeta CDR3 regions were amplified from genomic DNA by means of the immunoSEQ Assay, a bias-controlled multiplex PCR. As for the original processing: Nucleated cell counts per sample were estimated from amplification of reference gene primers within the assay. Sequence reads were collapsed and filtered to measure the absolute abundance of every unique TCRbeta CDR3 rearrangement. For each sample, productive Simpson clonality was calculated by taking the square root of Simpson's diversity index across productive rearrangements. Drawn from immuneACCESS, this table holds only the in-frame rearrangements with V and J called that TCRdb kept. Clones are partly lost; checked studies trace under half to an unresolved V gene and leave the rest unexplained. V, J and clone size reflect that table, while D and trimming were determined from the DNA. The sample data list a few hundred thousand clones, and about 90% of these were observed just once. Roughly 2.9% of the sample lies in the top ten.

This sample was taken from a study of blood T cell repertoires in COVID-19 (TCRdb year 2020). Study-wide context: Samples from collaborators originated in the United States, Italy and Spain and spanned both the acute and convalescent phases of COVID-19. The material from the prospective study consisted of cDNA or gDNA derived from T cells, B-cell-depleted T cells, or PBMCs. Subjects who had been exposed to COVID-19, were actively infected with it, or had recovered from it provided the deeply sampled blood TCRbeta repertoires that made up the dataset. The repertoires were made available in a free public database intended to serve as a resource for research on the immune response to SARS-CoV-2. The samples were drawn from the first 160 participants of the ongoing ImmuneRACE study and from 1,254 subjects provided by 6 global collaborators. Nearly every sample came with metadata listing a de-identified subject ID, COVID-19 status, age in years and sex. Where available, HLA class I and class II types were taken from metadata supplied by the sample provider and were not determined by assay-based typing. General findings and caveats noted by the study authors: How much clinical and demographic metadata was included differed by source and by participant, and the metadata was provided uncurated.

At one collaborating source in Seattle, patients were enrolled during active infection and were followed longitudinally through the course of disease. Whole blood was collected in K2EDTA tubes by collaborating institutions according to the institutions' own protocols. For TCRbeta analysis, collaborators shipped samples as frozen whole blood, isolated PBMCs, or DNA extracted from either of those sample types. The specimen was peripheral blood. This sequence originates from a woman under 40 with COVID-19, enrolled during active disease.

The CDR3 protein sequence reads: CASSLGGRGNSPLHF. The sequenced DNA is TGTGCCAGCAGCTTAGGAGGACGGGGGAATTCACCCCTCCACTTT. The rearrangement combines TRBV11-2 with TRBJ1-6; TRBD1 might be the D gene, on 5 matching bases. V loses 1 base, J loses 7 bases, and the germline ends lie 11 bases apart. CDR1 and CDR2, looked up from the germline V gene, are SGHAT and FQNNGV. The CDR3, cysteine through phenylalanine, is 15 amino acids long. Just CDR3 DNA is preserved here, 45 bases in frame from base 1.